Sequencing of this T cell receptor beta chain was carried out in a study of spatial heterogeneity in lung cancer. Every cDNA TCR molecule received its own unique molecular identifier. TCRdb called the 5' RACE reads again in MiXCR, with one record for every CDR3 protein. The sample lists some 6,900 distinct CDR3 sequences, about 11% occurring once. Trimming removed 5 bases at V and 8 bases at J, with 12 bases between. This CDR3 region has 12 residues. Germline values: CDR1 SGHAT, CDR2 FQNNGV. Time point denoted: sample taken at primary tumor resection. Tumor, nontumor lung or frozen PBMC supplied whole RNA, sequenced without sorting. Whole-study findings and limits: Mutation tallies in tumors tracked expanded intratumoral alpha and beta TCR counts.

This clonotype was seen a few times. Its antigen is not identified. The V call is TRBV11-2, the J call TRBJ1-2; possible D gene TRBD1, 5 bases. This receptor was obtained from a female donor with early-stage non-small cell lung cancer. The sample here was lung tumor tissue, taken at surgery. CDR3 DNA: TGTGCCAGCAGCCGAAAGGGGAGCGGCTACACCTTC. Its translation: CASSRKGSGYTF.